Shown below are 13 T cell receptor beta chains from a single sample sequenced in a study of CD8 T cells in ankylosing spondylitis. TCRdb recomputed calls from the 5' RACE reads with MiXCR, one row per CDR3 protein. The data contain about 250,000 distinct CDR3 sequences, roughly a third of them singletons. Sequenced: blood, either unsorted or a sorted T cell fraction (not recorded which). Receptors were obtained from a male donor with ankylosing spondylitis or in good health (not recorded which).

The CDR3 sequence: CASSYGRRGRGYEQYF. The CDR3 DNA follows: TGTGCCAGCAGTTACGGTCGGAGGGGGCGCGGGTACGAGCAGTACTTC. V usage is TRBV6-5 and J usage is TRBJ2-7; perhaps TRBD1 as D (7 bases). Germline values: CDR1 MNHEY, CDR2 SVGAGI. The CDR3 runs 16 residues. Trimming took off 2 bases at V and 4 bases at J, with 18 bases between the two ends.

The V gene is TRBV12-3 or TRBV12-4, the J gene TRBJ2-5; D call uncertain. V gave up 5 bases and J gave up 5 bases, with 9 bases separating them. This CDR3 spans 12 amino acids. The CDR3 reads CASSPYGETQYF. As DNA, the CDR3 is TGTGCCAGCAGTCCCTACGGTGAGACCCAGTACTTC.

A few counts support this clonotype. CDR3 protein: CASSSPGQAYEQYF. DNA of the CDR3: TGTGCCAGCAGTTCGCCGGGACAGGCGTACGAGCAGTACTTC. The chain has TRBV28 and TRBJ2-7; 8 positions agree with TRBD1. CDR3 length: 14 amino acids. J was trimmed by 4 bases and V by 4 bases; bases with no gene match: 6. Germline V gene sequence: CDR1 MDHEN, CDR2 SYDVKM.

This clonotype was observed a handful of times. The J gene is TRBJ2-1, the V gene TRBV7-2; D unclear. Trimming left V 1 base short and J 12 bases short, with 10 bases between. The CDR3 covers 12 residues. Germline V gene sequence: CDR1 SGHTA, CDR2 FQGNSA. CDR3 DNA sequence: TGTGCCAGCAGCTTAGGTTCGGGTGGGCAGTTCTTC. Protein sequence: CASSLGSGGQFF.

A word on this clonotype: A clone one base away is much larger, so this may be a read error. The rearrangement uses TRBV25-1 and TRBJ2-6, with TRBD1 matching 7 bases. J gave up 0 bases and V 3 bases, and 2 bases lay outside the gene matches. The CDR3 loop spans 16 amino acids. Germline V gene sequence: CDR1 MGHDK, CDR2 SYGVNS. The CDR3, as DNA: TGTGCCAGCAGTGAGGGACAGTCCTCTGGGGCCAACGTCCTGACTTTC. Protein: CASSEGQSSGANVLTF.

Many counts were recorded for this clonotype. The rearrangement links TRBV5-6 to TRBJ2-3, with 7 bases lining up with TRBD1. The germline V gene has CDR1 SGHDT and CDR2 YYEEEE. The CDR3 contains 15 residues. Trimming removed 2 bases from V and 1 base from J; junction bases left unmatched: 4. CDR3 nucleotide sequence: TGTGCCAGCAGCTTCCGACAGGGACGCACAGATACGCAGTATTTT. Its protein product is CASSFRQGRTDTQYF.

The chain links TRBV20-1 to TRBJ1-2; D is perhaps TRBD1 (6 bases). This CDR3 has 13 amino acids. V lost 0 bases and J 6 bases, leaving 11 bases between the germline ends. The germline gives CDR1 DFQATT, CDR2 SNEGSKA (reference sequence). The CDR3 nucleotides are TGCAGTGCTAGAGATCGGGGGGGGCATGGCTACACCTTC. Residues: CSARDRGGHGYTF.

The rearrangement uses TRBV29-1 and TRBJ2-5; D may be TRBD2 (7 bases). Germline lookup yields CDR1 SQVTM and CDR2 ANQGSEA. The length of the CDR3 is 14 residues. The V end was cut by 6 bases, the J end by 0 bases, with 14 bases between. DNA of the CDR3: TGCAGCGTCGGTAGGGGGGGCTACCAAGAGACCCAGTACTTC. This codes for CSVGRGGYQETQYF.

V gene TRBV15 combines with J gene TRBJ2-5; D remains unclear. The V gene lost 1 base and the J gene lost 2 bases, with 8 bases spanning the gap. CDR1 and CDR2 from the germline V gene are LNHNV and YYDKDF (reference sequence). This CDR3 contains 14 residues. The DNA for the CDR3 is TGTGCCACCAGCAGAGCGGTCTTTCAAGAGACCCAGTACTTC. Translating it yields CATSRAVFQETQYF.

This clonotype was counted between two and nine times. The J gene is TRBJ2-2, the V gene TRBV7-2; D is unresolved. The V end was cut by 4 bases, the J end by 1 base, with 13 bases between. The germline CDR1 and CDR2 sequences are SGHTA and FQGNSA. The CDR3 loop spans 16 amino acids. CDR3 protein: CASSSARARNTGELFF. CDR3 nucleotide sequence: TGTGCCAGCAGCTCCGCTAGGGCCCGGAACACCGGGGAGCTGTTTTTT. Drawing the rest from reference TRBV7-2 and TRBJ2-2, the complete variable domain is GAGVSQSPSNKVTEKGKDVELRCDPISGHTALYWYRQSLGQGLEFLIYFQGNSAPDKSGLPSDRFSAERTGGSVSTLTIQRTQQEDSAVYLCASSSARARNTGELFFGEGSRLTVL.

Remarks on this clonotype: The junction does not match germline at one end; this may be a read error. The CDR3, as DNA: TGCGCCACCAGCCTAGGGCAGCGGGACACTGAAGCTTTCTTT. Its protein product is CATSLGQRDTEAFF. V usage is TRBV5-1 and J usage is TRBJ1-1; D ambiguous. The CDR3 is 14 residues long. The germline gives CDR1 SGHRS, CDR2 YFSETQ.

This clonotype has just a few counts. The rearrangement joins TRBV7-9 to TRBJ2-7; D is unresolved. Germline V gives CDR1 SEHNR, CDR2 FQNEAQ (reference sequence). Trimming pared 0 bases from V and 7 bases from J, leaving 10 bases between. This CDR3 has 13 residues. CDR3: CASSLARSGEQYF. DNA of the CDR3: TGTGCCAGCAGCTTAGCGCGTTCCGGGGAGCAGTACTTC.

The CDR3 nucleotides are TGCGCCAGCAGCCAAGATCCGGGTAGCACAGATACGCAGTATTTT. Protein sequence: CASSQDPGSTDTQYF. J is TRBJ2-3 and V is TRBV4-1; D is uncertain. In germline, CDR1 is MGHRA, CDR2 YSYEKL. Deletions cut 0 bases from V and 0 bases from J, with 7 bases between. The CDR3 has 15 residues.